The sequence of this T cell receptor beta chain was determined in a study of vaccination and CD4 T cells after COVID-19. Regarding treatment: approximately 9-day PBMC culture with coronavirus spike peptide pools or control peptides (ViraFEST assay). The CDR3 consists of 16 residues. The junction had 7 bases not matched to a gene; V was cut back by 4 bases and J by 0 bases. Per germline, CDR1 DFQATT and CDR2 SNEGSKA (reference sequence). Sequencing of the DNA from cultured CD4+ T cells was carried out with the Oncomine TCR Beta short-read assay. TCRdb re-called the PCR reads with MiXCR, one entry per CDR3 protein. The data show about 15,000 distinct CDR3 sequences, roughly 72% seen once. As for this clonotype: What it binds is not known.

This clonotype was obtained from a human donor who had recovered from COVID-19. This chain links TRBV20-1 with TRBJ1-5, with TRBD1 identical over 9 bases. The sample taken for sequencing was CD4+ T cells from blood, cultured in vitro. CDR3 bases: TGCAGTGCTAAAATAACAGGGGGCTATAGCAATCAGCCCCAGCATTTT. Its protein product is CSAKITGGYSNQPQHF.